Listed here are 12 T cell receptor beta chains from one sample, sequenced in a study of T cell responses to AZD1222 COVID-19 vaccine. The assay was immunoSEQ multiplex PCR, and TCRdb's table has in-frame clones only and misses some. Altogether around 120,000 clones are present, roughly 87% being singletons, with the ten largest covering approximately 2.6%. The sample here was peripheral blood, taken 28 days after the second AZD1222 dose. The receptors here all came from an adult who received the AZD1222 COVID-19 vaccine.

This chain joins TRBV2 and TRBJ2-7, with D possibly being TRBD1 or TRBD2 (5 bases each). Trimming shortened V by 10 bases and J by 2 bases, and 15 bases separated the two germline ends. The germline CDR1 and CDR2 sequences are SNHLY and FYNNEI. This CDR3 has 13 amino acids. In DNA form, the CDR3 reads TGTGCCACCAAACCGGGACCCCCCTACGAGCAGTACTTC. This encodes CATKPGPPYEQYF. The variable domain in full, with the rest retrieved from reference TRBV2 and TRBJ2-7, is EPEVTQTPSHQVTQMGQEVILRCVPISNHLYFYWYRQILGQKVEFLVSFYNNEISEKSEIFDDQFSVERPDGSNFTLKIRSTKLEDSAMYFCATKPGPPYEQYFGPGTRLTVT.

V usage is TRBV6-2 or TRBV6-3 and J usage is TRBJ1-1, with unresolved D. The CDR3 totals 13 residues. With 6 bases removed from V and 2 bases from J, the gap between germline ends came to 10 bases. CDR1 is MNHEY and CDR2 is SVGEGT in the germline V gene. The CDR3 loop is CASSADYNTEAFF. The CDR3 region has the DNA TGTGCCAGCAGCGCGGATTACAACACTGAAGCTTTCTTT.

The chain has TRBV28 and TRBJ1-2; 7 nucleotides line up with TRBD1. The germline V gene has CDR1 MDHEN and CDR2 SYDVKM. The CDR3 sequence is 16 residues long. V gave up 7 bases and J gave up 5 bases; unmatched junction bases: 16. The CDR3 bases are TGTGCCAGCACCCCAGGGGGGGGGATGGTTGGATATGGCTACACCTTC. This gives the protein CASTPGGGMVGYGYTF.

V gene TRBV29-1 combines with J gene TRBJ2-2; unclear D gene. The CDR3 is made up of 13 amino acids. Germline assignment: CDR1 SQVTM and CDR2 ANQGSEA. Trimming stripped 4 bases from V and 2 bases from J, with 8 bases between. The CDR3 nucleotides are TGCAGCGTTGGTAAAGGAAACACCGGGGAGCTGTTTTTT. This sequence encodes CSVGKGNTGELFF.

This clone was observed a single time. This chain joins TRBV18 and TRBJ1-2, with D perhaps matching TRBD1 (5 bases). The CDR3 spans 14 residues. Germline lookup yields CDR1 KGHSH and CDR2 LQKENI. The V end lost 3 bases, the J end lost 4 bases, and 12 bases lay between the germline ends. For the CDR3, the DNA is TGTGCCAGCTCACCGGGACGGAGTATCTATGGCTACACCTTC. It translates to CASSPGRSIYGYTF.

V gene TRBV5-4 combines with J gene TRBJ1-2; 8 bases fit TRBD1. This CDR3 has 13 amino acids. The J segment lost 6 bases and the V segment lost 5 bases, leaving 6 bases of the junction unmatched. Germline lookup yields CDR1 SGHNT and CDR2 YYREEE (reference sequence). CDR3 region: CASSRQGRNGYTF. The CDR3 DNA is TGTGCCAGCAGTAGACAGGGGAGGAATGGCTACACCTTC.

This clone was seen a single time. The chain combines TRBV9 with TRBJ2-1, with 7 bases fitting TRBD1. The CDR3 has 16 amino acids. Germline V CDR1 and CDR2: SGDLS, YYNGEE. Unmatched junction bases numbered 6, after V lost 0 bases and J lost 3 bases. CDR3 in amino acids: CASSVVPGGFYNEQFF. Here the CDR3 DNA reads TGTGCCAGCAGCGTAGTCCCAGGGGGTTTCTACAATGAGCAGTTCTTC.

The chain links TRBV12-3 or TRBV12-4 to TRBJ1-2, with 7 bases fitting TRBD1. This CDR3 contains 12 residues. The trim removed 5 bases at V and 8 bases at J, leaving 5 bases unmatched. The CDR3 protein is CASSVQGLGYTF. In DNA form, the CDR3 reads TGTGCCAGCAGTGTACAGGGGCTCGGCTACACCTTC.

This clone came up once. This chain connects TRBV2 to TRBJ1-3, with D unclear. V gave up 6 bases and J gave up 0 bases, with 12 bases separating them. In germline, CDR1 is SNHLY, CDR2 FYNNEI. The CDR3 length is 15 residues. CDR3 DNA sequence: TGTGCCAGCAGATCCGACACGTCCTCTGGAAACACCATATATTTT. Translating it yields CASRSDTSSGNTIYF.

This rearrangement joins TRBV3-1 (or the pseudogene TRBV3-2) to TRBJ1-2; TRBD1 might be the D (5 bases). Deletions cut 4 bases from V and 2 bases from J, with 11 bases between. Germline CDR1 is LGHDT and CDR2 is YNNKEL (reference sequence). The CDR3 consists of 14 residues. The CDR3 coding sequence is TGTGCCAGCAGCCCAGGGTTTGGGAACTATGGCTACACCTTC. It yields the protein CASSPGFGNYGYTF.

This chain joins TRBV6-1 and TRBJ2-6; the D gene could be TRBD1 or TRBD2 (5 bases each). The CDR3 totals 17 residues. Trimming took off 4 bases at V and 0 bases at J, with 13 bases between the two ends. Looked up from germline, CDR1 is MNHNS and CDR2 is SASEGT. The CDR3 bases are TGTGCCAGCAGTGCAACTCCAGGGAGCTCTGGGGCCAACGTCCTGACTTTC. Amino acids: CASSATPGSSGANVLTF.

The rearrangement uses TRBV5-1 and TRBJ1-2, with a weak D call TRBD1 (5 bases). The CDR3 sequence is 15 residues long. Germline CDR1 is SGHRS and CDR2 is YFSETQ. V was cut by 0 bases and J by 4 bases, with 13 bases left in between. CDR3 region: CASSLASGELYGYTF. In nucleotides, the CDR3 is TGCGCCAGCAGCTTGGCCTCGGGGGAACTCTATGGCTACACCTTC.